This T cell receptor (beta chain) comes out of a study of lymphopenia after photon versus proton radiotherapy. Sequenced by immunoSEQ multiplex PCR; TCRdb stores in-frame clones only, minus some. Among tens of thousands of clones listed, 90% to 95% were seen once. CDR3 length: 12 residues. The trim removed 4 bases at V and 16 bases at J, leaving 12 bases unmatched. Germline CDR1 is SQVTM and CDR2 is ANQGSEA. The genes are TRBV29-1 and TRBJ2-4; 8 bases line up with TRBD1. The receptor comes from a man aged 60 to 75 with cholangiocarcinoma. Sequenced material: peripheral blood, taken from a patient treated with photon-based radiotherapy. The CDR3 nucleotides are TGCAGCGTTGGTGATCAGGACAGGGCCCGATACTTC. Amino acid sequence: CSVGDQDRARYF.